These 21 T cell receptor beta chains share one sample of origin, sequenced in a study of T cells in Graves' hyperthyroidism and ophthalmopathy. Amplified regions were TCR beta CDR3 sequences from RNA transcripts. Researchers ran a first-round RT-PCR on the TCR CDR3 using the HTBI primer set. TCRdb called the multiplex PCR reads again in MiXCR, with one record for every CDR3 protein. The table includes 310,000 or so distinct CDR3 sequences, 15% to 20% detected once. The sequencing input was blood. These TCRs come from a woman aged 55-70 years with Graves' ophthalmopathy.

This chain uses TRBV7-2 with TRBJ1-2; D may be TRBD1 (6 bases). The CDR3 spans 13 residues. Trimming took off 4 bases at V and 3 bases at J, with 9 bases between the two ends. Per the germline V gene, CDR1 is SGHTA and CDR2 is FQGNSA. CDR3 DNA sequence: TGTGCCAGCAGCTACGGACAGTACTATGGCTACACCTTC. This encodes CASSYGQYYGYTF.

The chain is built from TRBV4-2 and TRBJ2-1, with D uncertain. Trimming shortened V by 1 base and J by 7 bases, and 17 bases separated the two germline ends. The CDR3 totals 16 residues. Germline V CDR1 and CDR2: LGHNA, YNFKEQ. The CDR3 reads CASSQVGTGPRNEQFF. CDR3 coding DNA: TGTGCCAGCAGCCAAGTTGGAACCGGACCGCGAAATGAGCAGTTCTTC.

The chain links TRBV28 to TRBJ1-2, with a tentative D call TRBD1 (5 bases). Germline V gene lookup returns CDR1 MDHEN and CDR2 SYDVKM. Trimming took off 3 bases at V and 4 bases at J, with 15 bases between the two ends. This CDR3 has 15 residues. The CDR3 loop reads CASSLVPGNFYGYTF. CDR3 nucleotide sequence: TGTGCCAGCAGTTTGGTACCAGGGAATTTCTATGGCTACACCTTC.

This clonotype was counted ten times or more. The J gene is TRBJ2-3, the V gene TRBV6-1, with D unclear. Germline assignment: CDR1 MNHNS and CDR2 SASEGT. Trimming took 6 bases from V and 9 from J, leaving 19 bases between them. This CDR3 spans 14 amino acids. The CDR3 nucleotides read TGTGCCAGCAGCTCTCGCCCAGCCCTTGGAACGCAGTATTTT. Its protein is CASSSRPALGTQYF.

This clonotype was found a few times. This chain connects TRBV11-2 to TRBJ1-1, with 7 bases aligning to TRBD1. CDR3 length equals 14 residues. J was trimmed by 11 bases and V by 2 bases; bases with no gene match: 11. CDR1 is SGHAT and CDR2 is FQNNGV in the germline V gene. Here the CDR3 DNA reads TGTGCCAGCAGCTTAAATGAAGGGGGCTTATCGGCTTTCTTT. Its protein is CASSLNEGGLSAFF.

The rearrangement uses TRBV6-2 or TRBV6-3 and TRBJ2-6, with no clear D. The V and J ends lost 6 bases and 0 bases respectively, with 3 bases between them. CDR3 length: 13 amino acids. CDR1 is MNHEY and CDR2 is SVGEGT in the germline V gene. CDR3 in amino acids: CASRNSGANVLTF. CDR3 bases: TGTGCCAGCAGGAACTCTGGGGCCAACGTCCTGACTTTC.

This clonotype was counted a few times. The V call is TRBV3-1, the J call TRBJ2-5; 8 nucleotides agree with TRBD2. The trim removed 11 bases at V and 2 bases at J, leaving 13 bases unmatched. Germline V gene lookup returns CDR1 LGHDT and CDR2 YNNKEL (reference sequence). CDR3 length: 15 amino acids. CDR3 in DNA: TGTGCCTCCAGCGTGGGCGGGGGGAATCAAGAGACCCAGTACTTC. The encoded protein is CASSVGGGNQETQYF.

The table lists this clonotype with a few counts. This may arise from a read error, as a much more abundant clone is one base away. The chain recombines TRBV5-1 with TRBJ1-1; 9 nucleotides align to TRBD1. With 7 bases clipped from V and 11 bases from J, the junction kept 6 bases outside the gene matches. The CDR3 covers 11 residues. Germline lookup yields CDR1 SGHRS and CDR2 YFSETQ. As DNA, the CDR3 is TGCGCCAGCTCAGACAGGGGGGGGGCTTTCTTT. Translating it yields CASSDRGGAFF.

This clonotype has a count of ten or more. The chain joins TRBV18 to TRBJ2-3, with 8 bases lining up with TRBD2. CDR1 KGHSH and CDR2 LQKENI come from the germline V gene. J gave up 0 bases and V 1 base, and 9 bases lay outside the gene matches. The CDR3 spans 18 residues. CDR3 DNA sequence: TGTGCCAGCTCACCACTCGTAGCGGGGAGTTCTAGCACAGATACGCAGTATTTT. It is translated as CASSPLVAGSSSTDTQYF.

Comment on this clonotype: A much larger clone differs from this one at a single base, so this may be a read error. This chain uses TRBV18 with TRBJ1-1; possibly TRBD1 for D (6 bases). Germline values: CDR1 KGHSH, CDR2 LQKENI. The CDR3 has 15 amino acids. The CDR3 reads CTSSPPWGRSTEAFF. CDR3 sequence (DNA): TGTACCAGCTCACCACCCTGGGGGCGGTCCACTGAAGCTTTCTTT.

This clonotype was seen many times. The chain is built from TRBV7-2 and TRBJ2-7; D gene uncertain. The CDR3 is 14 amino acids. V was shortened by 5 bases and J by 0 bases, with 11 bases between the two germline ends. Germline CDR1 SGHTA, CDR2 FQGNSA. As DNA, the CDR3 is TGTGCCAGCAGCGCCATGAGGAGCTCCTACGAGCAGTACTTC. As protein: CASSAMRSSYEQYF.

The rearrangement joins TRBV12-3 or TRBV12-4 to TRBJ2-4; TRBD1 is a possible D gene (5 bases). Trimming shortened V by 5 bases and J by 6 bases, and 26 bases separated the two germline ends. This CDR3 spans 18 amino acids. The CDR3: CASSPQSMSSHQGNIQYF. The CDR3 DNA is TGTGCCAGCAGTCCCCAGAGTATGAGCAGCCACCAGGGAAACATTCAGTACTTC.

This clonotype was counted ten times or more. V gene TRBV18 combines with J gene TRBJ2-1; a possible D gene is TRBD1 (5 bases). Germline CDR1 and CDR2: KGHSH and LQKENI. The V gene lost 3 bases and the J gene lost 9 bases, with 18 bases spanning the gap. The CDR3 sequence is 15 residues long. CDR3 region: CASSPPETVIGEQFF. CDR3 nucleotides: TGTGCCAGCTCACCTCCGGAGACAGTCATTGGTGAGCAGTTCTTC.

As to this clonotype: A much larger clone lies one base from this, so it may be a read error. The rearrangement joins TRBV7-9 to TRBJ1-5; D remains unclear. This CDR3 contains 12 residues. V shed 1 base and J shed 4 bases, with 2 bases lying between them. Germline V gene data show CDR1 as SEHNR and CDR2 as FQNEAQ (reference sequence). Written as DNA, the CDR3 is TGTGCCAGCAGCTTAGATAATCAGCCCCAGCATTTT. Protein: CASSLDNQPQHF.

There are many counts of this clonotype. V and J are TRBV2 and TRBJ2-4, with 12 bases lining up with TRBD1. V gave up 4 bases and J gave up 1 base; unmatched junction bases: 11. Per germline, CDR1 SNHLY and CDR2 FYNNEI. CDR3 size: 19 residues. For the CDR3, the DNA is TGTGCCAGCAGTGTTCCCGGGACAGGGGGCGGACGGGCCAAAAACATTCAGTACTTC. Encoded protein: CASSVPGTGGGRAKNIQYF.

This clonotype was observed many times. The chain employs TRBV28 and TRBJ2-7; a weak D match, TRBD1 (5 bases). Deletions cut 6 bases from V and 3 bases from J, with 12 bases between. The length of the CDR3 is 13 residues. Per germline, CDR1 MDHEN and CDR2 SYDVKM. Here the CDR3 reads CASSTRQIYEQYF. For the CDR3, the DNA is TGTGCCAGCAGCACAAGACAGATCTACGAGCAGTACTTC.

For this clonotype: A much bigger clone sits one base away, suggesting this may be a read error. The chain joins TRBV4-3 to TRBJ1-2; 8 bases agree with TRBD1. CDR1 is LGHNA and CDR2 is YSLEER in the germline V gene. V lost 4 bases, J lost 7 bases, and 8 bases stayed unmatched. This CDR3 has 14 amino acids. The DNA for the CDR3 is TGCGCCAGCAGCCTCTCGACAGGGGTCTGTGGCTACACCTTC. Its protein product is CASSLSTGVCGYTF.

In its sample, this clonotype was seen many times. This chain uses TRBV5-1 with TRBJ2-7, with 8 nucleotides matching TRBD1. The germline CDR1 and CDR2 sequences are SGHRS and YFSETQ. The CDR3 has 14 residues. J gave up 4 bases and V 4 bases, and 7 bases lay outside the gene matches. The CDR3 reads CASSGGQAQYEQYF. As DNA, the CDR3 is TGCGCCAGCAGCGGGGGACAGGCACAATACGAGCAGTACTTC.

This chain links TRBV9 with TRBJ2-2, with 8 bases matching TRBD2. Trimming removed 4 bases from V and 6 bases from J; junction bases left unmatched: 2. The CDR3 is made up of 13 amino acids. Germline CDR1 and CDR2: SGDLS and YYNGEE. CDR3 sequence reads: CASSRGGSGELFF. The DNA of the CDR3 is TGTGCCAGCAGCCGCGGGGGGTCCGGGGAGCTGTTTTTT. The full variable domain, completed using reference TRBV9 and TRBJ2-2, is DSGVTQTPKHLITATGQRVTLRCSPRSGDLSVYWYQQSLDQGLQFLIQYYNGEERAKGNILERFSAQQFPDLHSELNLSSLELGDSALYFCASSRGGSGELFFGEGSRLTVL.

This clonotype was detected only a few times. The rearrangement uses TRBV5-1 and TRBJ2-7; 10 positions match TRBD1. Germline loops: CDR1 SGHRS, CDR2 YFSETQ. Trimming took 4 bases from V and 5 from J; bases not matched to a gene: 6. The length of the CDR3 is 14 residues. CDR3 DNA sequence: TGCGCCAGCAGCAGGACAGGGGGTTTAGACGAGCAGTACTTC. Amino acid sequence: CASSRTGGLDEQYF.

This clonotype was observed at least ten times. This chain's CDR3 is CASSQDPGGHSYEQYF. CDR3 in DNA: TGTGCCAGCAGCCAAGATCCGGGAGGGCACTCCTACGAGCAGTACTTC. V gene TRBV4-2 combines with J gene TRBJ2-7, with 8 bases fitting TRBD2. Germline trimming cut 0 bases from V and 0 bases from J; bases unmatched to any gene: 4. CDR1 is LGHNA and CDR2 is YNFKEQ in the germline V gene. The CDR3 has 16 amino acids.